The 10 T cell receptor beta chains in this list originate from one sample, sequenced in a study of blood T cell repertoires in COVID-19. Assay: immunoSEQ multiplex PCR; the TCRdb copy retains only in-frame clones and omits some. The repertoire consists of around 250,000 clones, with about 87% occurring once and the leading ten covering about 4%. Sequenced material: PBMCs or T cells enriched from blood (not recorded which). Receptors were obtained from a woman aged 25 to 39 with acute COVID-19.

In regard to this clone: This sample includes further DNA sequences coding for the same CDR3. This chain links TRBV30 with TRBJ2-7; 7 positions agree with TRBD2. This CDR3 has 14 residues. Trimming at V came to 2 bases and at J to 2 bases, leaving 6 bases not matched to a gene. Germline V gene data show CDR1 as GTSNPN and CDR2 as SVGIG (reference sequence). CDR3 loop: CAWSLWEGTYEQYF. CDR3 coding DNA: TGTGCCTGGAGTTTGTGGGAGGGAACCTACGAGCAGTACTTC.

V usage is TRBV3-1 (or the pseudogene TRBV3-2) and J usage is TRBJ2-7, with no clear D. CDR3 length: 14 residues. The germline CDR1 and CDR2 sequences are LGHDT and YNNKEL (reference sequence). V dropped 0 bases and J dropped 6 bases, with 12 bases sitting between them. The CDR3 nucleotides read TGTGCCAGCAGCCAAGATAGTACGGTTCGCGAGCAGTACTTC. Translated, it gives CASSQDSTVREQYF.

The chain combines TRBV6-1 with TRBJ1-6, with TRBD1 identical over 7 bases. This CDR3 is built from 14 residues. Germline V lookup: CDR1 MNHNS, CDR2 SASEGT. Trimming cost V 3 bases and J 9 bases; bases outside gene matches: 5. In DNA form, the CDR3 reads TGTGCCAGCAGTGATAAGGGGGCGCGTTCACCCCTCCACTTT. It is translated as CASSDKGARSPLHF.

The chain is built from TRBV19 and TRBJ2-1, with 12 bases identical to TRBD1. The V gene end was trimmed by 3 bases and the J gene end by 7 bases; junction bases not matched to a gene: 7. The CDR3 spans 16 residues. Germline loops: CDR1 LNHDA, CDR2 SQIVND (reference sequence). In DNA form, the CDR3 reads TGTGCCAGTAGTATTGGGGGACAGGGGGCGGGAAATGAGCAGTTCTTC. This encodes CASSIGGQGAGNEQFF.

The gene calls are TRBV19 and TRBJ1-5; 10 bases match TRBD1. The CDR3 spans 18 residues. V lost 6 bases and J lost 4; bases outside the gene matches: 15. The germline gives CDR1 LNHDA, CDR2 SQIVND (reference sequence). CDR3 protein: CASSPRVGAGQGNQPQHF. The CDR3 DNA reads TGTGCCAGTAGCCCCCGGGTGGGTGCGGGACAGGGGAATCAGCCCCAGCATTTT.

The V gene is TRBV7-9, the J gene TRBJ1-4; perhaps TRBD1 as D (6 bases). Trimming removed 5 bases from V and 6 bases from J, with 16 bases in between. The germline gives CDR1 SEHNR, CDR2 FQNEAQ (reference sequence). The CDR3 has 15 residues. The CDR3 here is CASSPPTGAHEKLFF. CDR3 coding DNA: TGTGCCAGCAGCCCTCCGACAGGAGCCCATGAAAAACTGTTTTTT.

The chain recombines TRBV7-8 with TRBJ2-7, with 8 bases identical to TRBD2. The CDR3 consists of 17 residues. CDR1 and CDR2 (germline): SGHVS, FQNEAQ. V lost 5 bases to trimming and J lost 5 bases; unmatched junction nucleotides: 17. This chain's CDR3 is CASSPPFWTAGDNEQYF. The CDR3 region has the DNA TGTGCCAGCAGCCCCCCTTTCTGGACAGCGGGAGACAACGAGCAGTACTTC.

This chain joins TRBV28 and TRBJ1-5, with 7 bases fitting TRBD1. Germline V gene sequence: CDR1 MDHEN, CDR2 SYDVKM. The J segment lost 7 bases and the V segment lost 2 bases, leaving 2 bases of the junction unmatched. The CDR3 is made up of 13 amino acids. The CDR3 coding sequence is TGTGCCAGCAGTTTAAACAGGGGCCAGCCCCAGCATTTT. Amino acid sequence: CASSLNRGQPQHF. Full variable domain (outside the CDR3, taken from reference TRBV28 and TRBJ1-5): DVKVTQSSRYLVKRTGEKVFLECVQDMDHENMFWYRQDPGLGLRLIYFSYDVKMKEKGDIPEGYSVSREKKERFSLILESASTNQTSMYLCASSLNRGQPQHFGDGTRLSIL.

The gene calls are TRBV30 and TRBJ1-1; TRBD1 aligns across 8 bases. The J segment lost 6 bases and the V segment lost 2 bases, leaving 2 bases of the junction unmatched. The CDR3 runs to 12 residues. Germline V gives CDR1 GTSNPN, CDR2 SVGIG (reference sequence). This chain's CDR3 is CAWSKQGAEAFF. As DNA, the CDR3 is TGTGCCTGGAGTAAACAGGGGGCTGAAGCTTTCTTT.

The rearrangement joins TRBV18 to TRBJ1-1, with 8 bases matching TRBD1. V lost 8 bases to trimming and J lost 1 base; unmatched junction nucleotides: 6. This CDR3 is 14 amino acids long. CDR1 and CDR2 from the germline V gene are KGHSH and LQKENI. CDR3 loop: CASVLGTGNTEAFF. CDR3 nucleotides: TGTGCCAGCGTTCTCGGGACAGGGAACACTGAAGCTTTCTTT.